Each of the 17 T cell receptor beta chains below was sequenced from the same sample in a study of patients and donors after allogeneic stem cell transplantation (dated by TCRdb to the early 2020s). Library method: RT-PCR. Sequencing took place on a NextSeq 550. TCRdb trimmed public reads at Q25 via fastp, called clones via MiXCR and kept in-frame beta chains. Rows matching on CDR3 protein sequence are summarized as one entry with the most common DNA and genes. The sample has fewer than 200,000 distinct CDR3 sequences on record, over 25% of them singletons. The ten largest clones represent approximately 3.5% of the sample. Sample: blood, either unsorted or a sorted T cell fraction (not recorded which). All receptors derive from a human donor who was either an allogeneic HSCT recipient or a stem cell or donor lymphocyte infusion donor (not recorded which). It is not recorded whose cells these are; they may come from a transplant donor.

In this sample, this clonotype turned up once. The V call is TRBV7-2, the J call TRBJ1-2; unclear D gene. Trimming took off 3 bases at V and 4 bases at J, with 12 bases between the two ends. The germline gives CDR1 SGHTA, CDR2 FQGNSA. The CDR3 is 14 residues long. The CDR3: CASSLSRESYGYTF. CDR3 coding DNA: TGTGCCAGCAGCTTGAGTAGGGAAAGCTATGGCTACACCTTC.

This clonotype occurred a few times. The chain joins TRBV12-3 or TRBV12-4 to TRBJ2-2; 10 bases are a match to TRBD1. The ends lost 6 bases at V and 4 bases at J; junction bases unmatched: 5. The CDR3 covers 15 residues. The CDR3 nucleotides read TGTGCCAGCAGCCTGGACAGGGGGGTCACCGGGGAGCTGTTTTTT. This translates into CASSLDRGVTGELFF.

The chain links TRBV7-9 to TRBJ2-2; TRBD2 matches 11 bases. The J segment lost 2 bases and the V segment lost 5 bases, leaving 13 bases of the junction unmatched. The CDR3 totals 19 residues. CDR1 is SEHNR and CDR2 is FQNEAQ in the germline V gene (reference sequence). CDR3 sequence: CASSAPIGLAGGNTGELFF. The DNA of the CDR3 is TGTGCCAGCAGCGCCCCAATTGGGCTAGCGGGAGGAAACACCGGGGAGCTGTTTTTT.

The chain couples TRBV20-1 to TRBJ1-3, with unresolved D. Germline CDR1 is DFQATT and CDR2 is SNEGSKA (reference sequence). The CDR3 covers 14 residues. V was trimmed by 7 bases and J by 0 bases, leaving 13 bases between them. The CDR3 nucleotides read TGCAGTGGCGGTAACAGCTACTCTGGAAACACCATATATTTT. Its translation: CSGGNSYSGNTIYF.

The rearrangement uses TRBV12-3 or TRBV12-4 and TRBJ2-1, with D hard to call. The CDR3 extends over 14 amino acids. V lost 6 bases to trimming and J lost 5 bases, with 14 bases between them. CDR3 sequence (DNA): TGTGCCAGCAGCCATTGGACGGTTAACAATGAGCAGTTCTTC. Its protein is CASSHWTVNNEQFF.

The chain uses TRBV24-1 and TRBJ2-1; D not resolved. The CDR3 is 13 amino acids. The V gene lost 4 bases and the J gene lost 4 bases, with 7 bases spanning the gap. CDR1 is KGHDR and CDR2 is SFDVKD in the germline V gene. CDR3 protein: CATSDRWYNEQFF. CDR3 in DNA: TGTGCCACCAGTGACCGATGGTACAATGAGCAGTTCTTC.

The rearrangement joins TRBV4-2 to TRBJ2-5; TRBD2 matches at 9 bases. CDR1 is LGHNA, CDR2 YNFKEQ, per germline. The CDR3 is 16 amino acids. The trim removed 3 bases at V and 0 bases at J, leaving 5 bases unmatched. The CDR3 sequence: CASSQGLAGNQETQYF. In nucleotides, the CDR3 is TGTGCCAGCAGCCAGGGGCTAGCGGGAAACCAAGAGACCCAGTACTTC.

This clonotype was seen only a few times. The chain has TRBV7-6 and TRBJ1-6; 8 positions match TRBD1. CDR3 length: 18 amino acids. V shed 2 bases, J shed 10 bases, and the junction held 16 bases outside the gene matches. Germline V lookup: CDR1 SGHVS, CDR2 FNYEAQ. CDR3 nucleotides: TGTGCCAGCAGCTTACGGGGCGACAGGGGATCGCCTTGGTCACCCCTCCACTTT. Its translation is CASSLRGDRGSPWSPLHF.

The DNA of the CDR3 is TGTGCCAGCAGCCAGACAGAGAACACCGGGGAGCTGTTTTTT. Translation gives CASSQTENTGELFF. The chain uses TRBV7-9 and TRBJ2-2; D possibly corresponds to TRBD1 (5 bases). Germline-derived CDR1 and CDR2 are SEHNR and FQNEAQ (reference sequence). The CDR3 length is 14 residues. V lost 5 bases, J lost 1 base, and 8 bases lay in between.

A few counts support this clonotype. The chain combines TRBV6-5 with TRBJ1-6, with D possibly matching TRBD1 (6 bases). Germline V gene data show CDR1 as MNHEY and CDR2 as SVGAGI. The V and J ends lost 5 bases and 10 bases respectively, with 15 bases between them. CDR3 length: 14 amino acids. The CDR3 spells CASSLQGFGSPLHF. The CDR3 DNA sequence: TGTGCCAGCAGTCTTCAGGGGTTCGGCTCACCCCTCCACTTT.

This clonotype occurred a few times. V usage is TRBV4-2 and J usage is TRBJ1-1; no reliable D call. The V end lost 1 base, the J end lost 3 bases, and 12 bases lay between the germline ends. CDR1 is LGHNA, CDR2 YNFKEQ, per germline. CDR3 length: 15 amino acids. CDR3 sequence reads: CASSQVLGGDTEAFF. CDR3 nucleotides: TGTGCCAGCAGCCAAGTTTTGGGTGGAGACACTGAAGCTTTCTTT.

The J gene is TRBJ2-5, the V gene TRBV6-5, with TRBD1 identical over 11 bases. Germline V gene lookup returns CDR1 MNHEY and CDR2 SVGAGI. Trimming cost V 1 base and J 5 bases; bases outside gene matches: 3. This CDR3 contains 15 residues. The CDR3: CASSYYRDRGETQYF. CDR3 nucleotide sequence: TGTGCCAGCAGTTACTATCGGGACAGGGGGGAGACCCAGTACTTC.

This sequence joins TRBV15 and TRBJ2-5; maybe TRBD2 (6 bases). Trimming stripped 0 bases from V and 5 bases from J, with 19 bases between. Per germline, CDR1 LNHNV and CDR2 YYDKDF (reference sequence). The CDR3 consists of 17 residues. The CDR3 region is CATSREKGLRVGETQYF. In nucleotides, the CDR3 is TGTGCCACCAGCAGAGAAAAGGGACTCCGCGTGGGGGAGACCCAGTACTTC.

This clonotype appeared a few times. V and J are TRBV12-3 or TRBV12-4 and TRBJ2-2; 8 positions match TRBD1. Trimming cost V 5 bases and J 5 bases; bases outside gene matches: 7. The CDR3 spans 15 residues. The CDR3 DNA follows: TGTGCCAGCAGTCACAGGGGGATTCCGACCGGGGAGCTGTTTTTT. This gives the protein CASSHRGIPTGELFF.

The gene calls are TRBV6-5 and TRBJ1-1; D uncertain. This CDR3 is built from 15 residues. V lost 0 bases and J 2 bases, leaving 10 bases between the germline ends. The germline V gene has CDR1 MNHEY and CDR2 SVGAGI. CDR3 sequence reads: CASSYSTKVNTEAFF. For the CDR3, the DNA is TGTGCCAGCAGTTACTCGACGAAGGTTAACACTGAAGCTTTCTTT.

This clonotype came up a few times. The chain recombines TRBV15 with TRBJ1-5, with 8 bases lining up with TRBD1. The V segment lost 8 bases and the J segment 6 bases; nucleotides outside the gene matches: 12. This CDR3 is built from 15 residues. Germline lookup yields CDR1 LNHNV and CDR2 YYDKDF (reference sequence). CDR3 in DNA: TGTGCCACCGGGTTCCAGGCAGGGGGCTTTCAGCCCCAGCATTTT. This codes for CATGFQAGGFQPQHF.

Only a few counts were recorded for this clonotype. The chain is built from TRBV12-3 or TRBV12-4 and TRBJ2-1; D is perhaps TRBD1 or TRBD2 (5 bases each). The CDR3 totals 13 residues. Trimming took off 0 bases at V and 9 bases at J, with 9 bases between the two ends. In nucleotides, the CDR3 is TGTGCCAGCAGTTTAGCCGGGGCGCTTGAGCAGTTCTTC. Translated: CASSLAGALEQFF.